The clone carrying this TCR beta chain showed up just a few times. Its antigen is unidentified. The V gene lost 1 base and the J gene lost 2 bases, with 3 bases spanning the gap. Germline CDR1 reads MNHEY; CDR2 reads SVGAGI. CDR3 length: 14 residues. The data are from a study of identical twins. Broader study findings: Its conclusions, products of cross-sectional statistical analysis, did not come from following the same donors. Twin-shared out-of-frame alpha sequences were enriched for low generation probability.

TCRdb re-called the 5' RACE reads with MiXCR, one entry per CDR3 protein. The sample has hundreds of thousands of distinct CDR3 sequences; around 8.3% are singletons. The same data also contributed to another study, on yellow fever vaccine responses in identical twins. Per that study: It has been reported that, in twins, the vaccine T cell response seemed partly convergent and partly personalized.

V and J are TRBV6-5 and TRBJ2-6; D remains ambiguous. The source material was PBMCs. This TCR was recovered from a woman younger than 30 in good health. The CDR3 here is CASSYFAGANVLTF. For the CDR3, the DNA is TGTGCCAGCAGTTACTTCGCTGGGGCCAACGTCCTGACTTTC.